Shown below are 24 T cell receptor beta chains from a single sample sequenced in a study of cytomegalovirus exposure and HLA in healthy donors. The PCR employed 60 Vbeta primers together with 13 Jbeta primers. Produced via immunoSEQ multiplex PCR; TCRdb's table is partial and in-frame only. The table includes about 38,000 clones, 70% to 90% detected once. Input material: PBMCs. These receptors all stem from a woman between 40 and 55 years old in good health and CMV-seropositive.

The chain recombines TRBV4-1 with TRBJ2-7; TRBD2 might be the D (6 bases). Trimming stripped 1 base from V and 0 bases from J, with 13 bases between. From germline, CDR1 is MGHRA and CDR2 YSYEKL. The CDR3 runs to 16 residues. The CDR3 sequence is CASSQAGAGSSYEQYF. DNA of the CDR3: TGCGCCAGCAGCCAAGCGGGTGCGGGGAGCTCCTACGAGCAGTACTTC.

V gene TRBV9 combines with J gene TRBJ2-7, with TRBD1 matching over 10 bases. V trimming: 2 bases; J trimming: 2 bases; junction bases outside the gene matches: 4. Germline CDR1 reads SGDLS; CDR2 reads YYNGEE. The CDR3 length is 15 residues. The DNA for the CDR3 is TGTGCCAGCAGCGTCGACGGGACAGGGGCCTACGAGCAGTACTTC. This encodes CASSVDGTGAYEQYF.

The chain combines TRBV7-9 with TRBJ1-2; the match to TRBD1 covers 11 bases. J was trimmed by 3 bases and V by 6 bases; bases with no gene match: 6. The CDR3 is made up of 15 amino acids. From germline, CDR1 is SEHNR and CDR2 FQNEAQ (reference sequence). The CDR3 DNA reads TGTGCCAGCAGATATGGACAGGGGGCCCACTATGGCTACACCTTC. Translated, it gives CASRYGQGAHYGYTF.

The chain combines TRBV7-2 with TRBJ2-5; D call uncertain. The CDR3 contains 11 residues. Germline CDR1 and CDR2: SGHTA and FQGNSA. V lost 4 bases, J lost 2 bases, and 2 bases lay in between. The CDR3 sequence is CASSSQETQYF. The DNA of the CDR3 is TGTGCCAGCAGCTCTCAAGAGACCCAGTACTTC.

V is TRBV18 and J is TRBJ1-1; D remains ambiguous. The ends were cut back, 3 bases at V and 1 base at J, with 9 bases in the middle. The CDR3 is 14 amino acids. The germline CDR1 and CDR2 sequences are KGHSH and LQKENI. The CDR3, as DNA: TGTGCCAGCTCACCCTTACGAGGGAACACTGAAGCTTTCTTT. Translating it yields CASSPLRGNTEAFF.

In its sample, this clone was seen once. This sequence joins TRBV29-1 and TRBJ1-1; D call uncertain. The CDR3 consists of 11 residues. The V and J ends lost 4 bases and 7 bases respectively, with 10 bases between them. CDR1 SQVTM and CDR2 ANQGSEA come from the germline V gene. DNA of the CDR3: TGCAGCGTTGGATGGGGAGTTGAAGCTTTCTTT. Amino acid sequence: CSVGWGVEAFF.

The chain employs TRBV7-9 and TRBJ2-7; D is uncertain. The V gene lost 2 bases and the J gene lost 6 bases, with 8 bases spanning the gap. CDR3 length: 12 residues. Per the germline V gene, CDR1 is SEHNR and CDR2 is FQNEAQ (reference sequence). The CDR3 loop is CASSLIESEQYF. CDR3 DNA sequence: TGTGCCAGCAGCTTAATTGAGTCCGAGCAGTACTTC.

The chain recombines TRBV2 with TRBJ2-7; D unresolved. V was pared by 4 bases and J by 1 base, with 5 bases between. Germline V CDR1 and CDR2: SNHLY, FYNNEI. This CDR3 has 12 amino acids. The CDR3 loop is CASSAQSYEQYF. Here the CDR3 DNA reads TGTGCCAGCAGTGCACAGTCCTACGAGCAGTACTTC.

V and J are TRBV9 and TRBJ2-5, with 7 bases fitting TRBD1. CDR1 and CDR2 from the germline V gene are SGDLS and YYNGEE. V shed 3 bases and J 4 bases; nucleotides not matched to a gene: 9. The CDR3 has 15 residues. The CDR3 spells CASSAGQRMRETQYF. The CDR3 region has the DNA TGTGCCAGCAGCGCGGGACAGCGGATGAGAGAGACCCAGTACTTC.

The rearrangement uses TRBV2 and TRBJ2-3; perhaps TRBD2 as D (7 bases). V lost 10 bases and J 6 bases, leaving 11 bases between the germline ends. The CDR3 consists of 11 residues. Germline V gives CDR1 SNHLY, CDR2 FYNNEI. The CDR3 region has the DNA TGTGCCACGGGGGGCAGGGATACGCAGTATTTT. Its protein is CATGGRDTQYF.

The chain carries TRBV2 and TRBJ1-2, with 11 bases fitting TRBD1. Per germline, CDR1 SNHLY and CDR2 FYNNEI. With V trimmed by 6 bases and J by 4 bases, 4 bases remained unmatched. The CDR3 has 14 amino acids. The CDR3 nucleotides read TGTGCCAGCAGCGGACAGGGGGCAAGCTATGGCTACACCTTC. Translation gives CASSGQGASYGYTF.

The chain links TRBV7-8 to TRBJ2-1; D possibly corresponds to TRBD1 (6 bases). Germline CDR1 SGHVS, CDR2 FQNEAQ. The CDR3 is 16 amino acids. V gave up 2 bases and J gave up 5 bases, with 16 bases separating them. The CDR3 is CASSLFSRGPHNEQFF. CDR3 bases: TGTGCCAGCAGCTTATTCAGCAGGGGCCCACACAATGAGCAGTTCTTC.

Comments on this clone: At one boundary the junction diverges from the germline segment, which might be a read error. V is TRBV7-9 and J is TRBJ2-2; 10 positions match TRBD1. The CDR3 loop spans 15 amino acids. Looked up from germline, CDR1 is SEHNR and CDR2 is FQNEAQ (reference sequence). The CDR3 here is CATDRGRLDTGEVFF. The CDR3 region has the DNA TGTGCCACCGACAGGGGGCGCTTGGACACCGGGGAGGTGTTTTTT.

The CDR3 protein is CASAPRQGGRQPQHF. Written as DNA, the CDR3 is TGTGCCAGCGCTCCGCGACAGGGGGGAAGACAGCCCCAGCATTTT. The chain joins TRBV27 to TRBJ1-5; 9 nucleotides align to TRBD1. The CDR3 covers 15 residues. Germline V gene data show CDR1 as MNHEY and CDR2 as SMNVEV (reference sequence). After removal of 8 bases from V and 7 bases from J, the junction contained 12 bases not matched to a gene.

This chain connects TRBV7-6 to TRBJ2-7; TRBD1 aligns across 10 bases. This CDR3 is 15 amino acids long. V was pared by 4 bases and J by 2 bases, with 5 bases of the junction left unmatched. CDR1 and CDR2 (germline): SGHVS, FNYEAQ. The CDR3 loop is CASSSPGQGTYEQYF. Written as DNA, the CDR3 is TGTGCCAGCAGCTCCCCGGGACAGGGGACCTACGAGCAGTACTTC.

The rearrangement uses TRBV19 and TRBJ2-5, with 9 bases identical to TRBD2. The CDR3 totals 18 residues. The germline CDR1 and CDR2 sequences are LNHDA and SQIVND (reference sequence). The V segment lost 3 bases and the J segment 3 bases; nucleotides outside the gene matches: 14. CDR3 in amino acids: CASSMGVLAGATKETQYF. The CDR3, as DNA: TGTGCCAGTAGTATGGGCGTCTTAGCGGGGGCGACTAAAGAGACCCAGTACTTC.

The genes are TRBV5-5 and TRBJ2-7; D is perhaps TRBD2 (5 bases). The ends were cut back, 1 base at V and 8 bases at J, with 19 bases in the middle. The CDR3 runs to 15 residues. CDR1 and CDR2 from the germline V gene are SGHKS and YYEKEE (reference sequence). The CDR3 coding sequence is TGTGCCAGCAGCTTGAACGGGGATCCTTTTAGAAAGCAGTACTTC. Amino acid sequence: CASSLNGDPFRKQYF.

V is TRBV9 and J is TRBJ2-7; possibly TRBD2 for D (5 bases). Germline loops: CDR1 SGDLS, CDR2 YYNGEE. The CDR3 sequence is 13 residues long. Trimming took 5 bases from V and 6 from J, leaving 15 bases between them. This CDR3 is CASSATSYGEQYF. CDR3 DNA sequence: TGTGCCAGCAGTGCTACTAGTTATGGCGAGCAGTACTTC.

V and J are TRBV6-5 and TRBJ1-5, with no clear D. This CDR3 is built from 13 residues. Germline V gene data show CDR1 as MNHEY and CDR2 as SVGAGI. The V gene lost 9 bases and the J gene lost 0 bases, with 9 bases spanning the gap. The CDR3 is CARYSHSNQPQHF. DNA for the CDR3: TGTGCCAGGTACAGTCATAGCAATCAGCCCCAGCATTTT.

This clone has more than one count but fewer than ten. The chain uses TRBV7-2 and TRBJ1-5, with D tentatively TRBD1 (6 bases). Between the trimmed V and J ends, which lost 0 bases and 0 bases, there was a span of 9 bases. CDR3 length: 16 amino acids. The germline CDR1 and CDR2 sequences are SGHTA and FQGNSA. CDR3 DNA: TGTGCCAGCAGCTTAGCGGGGACAACTAGCAATCAGCCCCAGCATTTT. Encoded protein: CASSLAGTTSNQPQHF.

This chain joins TRBV18 and TRBJ1-4; possibly TRBD1 for D (5 bases). Trimming cost V 4 bases and J 8 bases, with 14 bases left between them. The CDR3 contains 14 residues. In germline, CDR1 is KGHSH, CDR2 LQKENI. For the CDR3, the DNA is TGTGCCAGCTCACTAGGGGATCAGGTGGAAAAACTGTTTTTT. Its protein is CASSLGDQVEKLFF.

This clone has just a few counts. The chain couples TRBV7-2 to TRBJ1-6, with D unclear. Looked up from germline, CDR1 is SGHTA and CDR2 is FQGNSA. Trimming removed 1 base from V and 6 bases from J, with 10 bases in between. This CDR3 has 15 residues. CDR3: CASSLGGGPNSPLHF. Written as DNA, the CDR3 is TGTGCCAGCAGCTTAGGAGGAGGGCCTAATTCACCCCTCCACTTT.

The CDR3 region is CATSQGTPALAKNIQYF. CDR3 sequence (DNA): TGCGCCACCTCGCAGGGGACCCCGGCGTTAGCCAAAAACATTCAGTACTTC. The rearrangement joins TRBV10-1 to TRBJ2-4; perhaps TRBD1 as D (6 bases). V was clipped by 10 bases and J by 0 bases, with 22 bases between them. This CDR3 is built from 17 residues. CDR1 is WNHNN, CDR2 SYGVQD, per germline (reference sequence).

This clone was observed once. The rearrangement joins TRBV30 to TRBJ1-4; no clear D. V lost 0 bases and J lost 8, with 10 bases in between. Germline values: CDR1 GTSNPN, CDR2 SVGIG (reference sequence). The CDR3 consists of 13 residues. CDR3 sequence reads: CAWSVLGREKLFF. CDR3 sequence (DNA): TGTGCCTGGAGTGTACTAGGGCGGGAAAAACTGTTTTTT.